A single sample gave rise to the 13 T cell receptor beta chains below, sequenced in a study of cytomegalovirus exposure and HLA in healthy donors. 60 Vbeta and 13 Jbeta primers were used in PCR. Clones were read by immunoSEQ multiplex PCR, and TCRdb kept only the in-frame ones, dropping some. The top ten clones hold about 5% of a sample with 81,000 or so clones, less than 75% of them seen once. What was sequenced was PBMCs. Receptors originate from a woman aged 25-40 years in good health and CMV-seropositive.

Here the CDR3 reads CASSPARGNGELFF. CDR3 nucleotide sequence: TGTGCCAGCAGCCCCGCTAGGGGGAACGGGGAGCTGTTTTTT. This chain joins TRBV7-6 and TRBJ2-2, with D perhaps matching TRBD1 (6 bases). Germline CDR1 is SGHVS and CDR2 is FNYEAQ. V lost 5 bases and J 7 bases, leaving 14 bases between the germline ends. The length of the CDR3 is 14 residues. Filled out from reference TRBV7-6 and TRBJ2-2, the complete variable domain reads GAGVSQSPRYKVTKRGQDVALRCDPISGHVSLYWYRQALGQGPEFLTYFNYEAQQDKSGLPNDRFSAERPEGSISTLTIQRTEQRDSAMYRCASSPARGNGELFFGEGSRLTVL.

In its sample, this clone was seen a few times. The chain's CDR3 is CASSLRESSYNSPLHF. The CDR3 coding sequence is TGCGCCAGCAGCTTAAGAGAGAGCTCCTATAATTCACCCCTCCACTTT. The chain has TRBV5-1 and TRBJ1-6; D is uncertain. CDR3 size: 16 residues. The germline V gene has CDR1 SGHRS and CDR2 YFSETQ. V lost 2 bases, J lost 0 bases, and 9 bases lay in between.

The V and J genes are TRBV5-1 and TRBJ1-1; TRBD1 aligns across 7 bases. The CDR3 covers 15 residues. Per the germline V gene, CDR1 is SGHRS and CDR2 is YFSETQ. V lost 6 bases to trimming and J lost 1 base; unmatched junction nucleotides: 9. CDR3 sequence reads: CASKPLGQKNTEAFF. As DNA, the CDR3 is TGCGCCAGCAAACCGTTGGGACAGAAGAACACTGAAGCTTTCTTT.

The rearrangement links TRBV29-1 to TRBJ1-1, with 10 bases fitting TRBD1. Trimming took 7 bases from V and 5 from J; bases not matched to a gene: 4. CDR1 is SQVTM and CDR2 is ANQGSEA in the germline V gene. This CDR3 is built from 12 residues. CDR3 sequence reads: CSARTGGTEAFF. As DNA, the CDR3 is TGCAGCGCGAGGACAGGGGGGACTGAAGCTTTCTTT.

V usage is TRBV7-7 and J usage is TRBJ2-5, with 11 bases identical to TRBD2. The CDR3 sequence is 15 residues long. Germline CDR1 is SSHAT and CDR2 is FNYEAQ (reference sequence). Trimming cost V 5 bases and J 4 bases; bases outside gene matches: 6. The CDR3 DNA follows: TGTGCCAGCAGCCGGGTAGCGGGGGGGGGAGAGACCCAGTACTTC. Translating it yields CASSRVAGGGETQYF.

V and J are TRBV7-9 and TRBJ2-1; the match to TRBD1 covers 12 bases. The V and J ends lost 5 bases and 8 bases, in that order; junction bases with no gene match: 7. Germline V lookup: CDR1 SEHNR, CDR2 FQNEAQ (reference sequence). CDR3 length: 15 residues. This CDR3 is CASSQGQGASDEQFF. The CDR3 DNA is TGTGCCAGCAGCCAGGGACAGGGGGCTTCGGATGAGCAGTTCTTC. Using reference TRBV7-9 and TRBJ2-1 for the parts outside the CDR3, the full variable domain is DTGVSQNPRHKITKRGQNVTFRCDPISEHNRLYWYRQTLGQGPEFLTYFQNEAQLEKSRLLSDRFSAERPKGSFSTLEIQRTEQGDSAMYLCASSQGQGASDEQFFGPGTRLTVL.

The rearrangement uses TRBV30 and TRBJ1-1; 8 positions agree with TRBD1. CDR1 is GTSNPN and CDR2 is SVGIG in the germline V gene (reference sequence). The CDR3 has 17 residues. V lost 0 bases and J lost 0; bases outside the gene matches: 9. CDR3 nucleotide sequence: TGTGCCTGGAGTGTACACGACAGGGGCCCCTTGAACACTGAAGCTTTCTTT. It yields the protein CAWSVHDRGPLNTEAFF.

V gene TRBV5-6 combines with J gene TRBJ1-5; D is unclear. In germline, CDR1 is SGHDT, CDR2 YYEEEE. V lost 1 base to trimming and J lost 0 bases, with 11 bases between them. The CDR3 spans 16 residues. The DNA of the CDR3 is TGTGCCAGCAGCTTGTTTTCGGTTAATAGCAATCAGCCCCAGCATTTT. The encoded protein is CASSLFSVNSNQPQHF.

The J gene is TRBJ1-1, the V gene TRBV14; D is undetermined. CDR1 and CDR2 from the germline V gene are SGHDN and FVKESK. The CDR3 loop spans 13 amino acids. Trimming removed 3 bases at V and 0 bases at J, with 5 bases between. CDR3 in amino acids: CASSQSVNTEAFF. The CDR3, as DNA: TGTGCCAGCAGCCAGTCCGTGAACACTGAAGCTTTCTTT.

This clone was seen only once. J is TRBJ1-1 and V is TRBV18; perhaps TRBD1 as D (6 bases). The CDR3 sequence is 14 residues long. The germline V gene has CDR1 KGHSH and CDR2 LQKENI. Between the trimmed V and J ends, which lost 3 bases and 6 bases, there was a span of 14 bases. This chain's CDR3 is CASSPVTGNPEAFF. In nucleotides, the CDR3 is TGTGCCAGCTCACCCGTGACAGGAAACCCTGAAGCTTTCTTT.

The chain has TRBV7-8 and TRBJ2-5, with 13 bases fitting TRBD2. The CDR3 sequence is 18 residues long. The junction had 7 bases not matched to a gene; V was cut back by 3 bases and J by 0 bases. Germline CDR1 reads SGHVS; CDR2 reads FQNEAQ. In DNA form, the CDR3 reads TGTGCCAGCAGCTTCGGGGGACTAGCGGGGCCCTACCAAGAGACCCAGTACTTC. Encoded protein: CASSFGGLAGPYQETQYF.

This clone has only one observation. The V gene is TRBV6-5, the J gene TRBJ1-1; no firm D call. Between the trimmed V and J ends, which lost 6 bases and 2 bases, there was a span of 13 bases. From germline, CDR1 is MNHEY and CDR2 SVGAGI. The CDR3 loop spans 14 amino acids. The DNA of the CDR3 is TGTGCCAGCAGGCCAGACCGGGTCAACACTGAAGCTTTCTTT. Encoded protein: CASRPDRVNTEAFF.

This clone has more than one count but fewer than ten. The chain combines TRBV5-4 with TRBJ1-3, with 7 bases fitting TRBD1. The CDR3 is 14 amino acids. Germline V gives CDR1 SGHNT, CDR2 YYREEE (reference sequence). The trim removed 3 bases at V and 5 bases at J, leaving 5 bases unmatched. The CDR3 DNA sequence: TGTGCCAGCAGCTGGGGGACAGATAGAAACACCATATATTTT. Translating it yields CASSWGTDRNTIYF.